These 30 T cell receptor beta chains came from one sample sequenced in a study of blood T cell repertoires in COVID-19. Profiling relied on immunoSEQ multiplex PCR, and the TCRdb table lists in-frame clones only, not all of them. The table shows approximately 90,000 clones, with about 80% occurring only once. Sequenced: peripheral blood. These receptors all come from a human donor in a cohort sampled during active COVID-19.

The gene calls are TRBV2 and TRBJ2-3; 7 nucleotides agree with TRBD1. The CDR3 length is 15 residues. V shed 6 bases, J shed 0 bases, and the junction held 6 bases outside the gene matches. CDR1 is SNHLY and CDR2 is FYNNEI in the germline V gene. This chain's CDR3 is CASREQGISTDTQYF. DNA for the CDR3: TGTGCCAGCAGGGAACAGGGGATAAGCACAGATACGCAGTATTTT.

As regards this clone: The junction shows a germline mismatch at one end, possibly a read error. The chain recombines TRBV6-4 with TRBJ1-5; D is ambiguous. This CDR3 contains 13 residues. CDR1 is MRHNA, CDR2 SNTAGT, per germline. CDR3 DNA sequence: TGTGCAAGCAGTCCTCGGGAGAATCAGCCCCAGCATTTT. It codes for CASSPRENQPQHF.

This clone came up once. DNA for the CDR3: TGTGCCAGCAGTGAACAGGGGAAGAACACTGAAGCTTTCTTT. This translates into CASSEQGKNTEAFF. The genes are TRBV28 and TRBJ1-1; 7 positions match TRBD1. V trimming: 5 bases; J trimming: 1 base; junction bases outside the gene matches: 4. In germline, CDR1 is MDHEN, CDR2 SYDVKM. The CDR3 covers 14 residues.

The chain employs TRBV2 and TRBJ2-1; TRBD1 matches 10 bases. This CDR3 comprises 15 residues. Per the germline V gene, CDR1 is SNHLY and CDR2 is FYNNEI. The trim removed 6 bases at V and 9 bases at J, leaving 11 bases unmatched. The CDR3 DNA reads TGTGCCAGCAGCCCGGAGAGGGACAGGGGAGGTGAGCAGTTCTTC. Protein: CASSPERDRGGEQFF.

The chain is built from TRBV19 and TRBJ1-4, with D perhaps matching TRBD1 (5 bases). Trimming took off 5 bases at V and 2 bases at J, with 12 bases between the two ends. The CDR3 has 15 amino acids. CDR1 is LNHDA, CDR2 SQIVND, per germline (reference sequence). The CDR3 region is CASSFPGLTNEKLFF. CDR3 nucleotides: TGTGCCAGTAGTTTCCCAGGGTTGACTAATGAAAAACTGTTTTTT. The whole variable domain, remainder taken from reference TRBV19 and TRBJ1-4, is DGGITQSPKYLFRKEGQNVTLSCEQNLNHDAMYWYRQDPGQGLRLIYYSQIVNDFQKGDIAEGYSVSREKKESFPLTVTSAQKNPTAFYLCASSFPGLTNEKLFFGSGTQLSVL.

This chain uses TRBV28 with TRBJ1-3, with D perhaps matching TRBD1 (5 bases). The CDR3 length is 18 residues. Trimming removed 5 bases at V and 2 bases at J, with 22 bases between. CDR1 is MDHEN and CDR2 is SYDVKM in the germline V gene. The CDR3 DNA is TGTGCCAGCAGTCCGACCGTGGGACTCTCCGTTGCTGGAAACACCATATATTTT. This translates into CASSPTVGLSVAGNTIYF.

This clone was observed once. The chain employs TRBV6-5 and TRBJ1-5; possible D gene TRBD1, 6 bases. The V end was cut by 6 bases, the J end by 4 bases, with 10 bases between. CDR3 length equals 13 residues. The germline V gene encodes CDR1 MNHEY and CDR2 SVGAGI. The CDR3 is CASSRTVNQPQHF. The CDR3 nucleotides read TGTGCCAGCAGCAGGACAGTTAATCAGCCCCAGCATTTT.

This rearrangement joins TRBV5-6 to TRBJ2-7; possible D gene TRBD1, 6 bases. The CDR3 runs to 14 residues. Trimming cost V 0 bases and J 3 bases, with 10 bases left between them. Looked up from germline, CDR1 is SGHDT and CDR2 is YYEEEE. CDR3 region: CASSLDQGLYEQYF. CDR3 nucleotide sequence: TGTGCCAGCAGCTTGGACCAGGGGCTCTACGAGCAGTACTTC.

A remark on this clone: Germline and junction disagree at one end, which may indicate a read error. The chain uses TRBV7-7 and TRBJ2-1; D remains ambiguous. The CDR3 spans 14 residues. From germline, CDR1 is SSHAT and CDR2 FNYEAQ (reference sequence). CDR3: CASSSSLVDNEQFF. DNA of the CDR3: TGTGCTAGCAGCTCCTCGTTAGTGGACAATGAGCAGTTCTTC.

The gene calls are TRBV2 and TRBJ1-5; D remains unclear. V lost 1 base and J lost 7, with 11 bases in between. Germline assignment: CDR1 SNHLY and CDR2 FYNNEI. This CDR3 contains 14 residues. This CDR3 reads CASSEGREGQPQHF. The DNA of the CDR3 is TGTGCCAGCAGTGAAGGTCGGGAGGGCCAGCCCCAGCATTTT.

This sequence joins TRBV5-6 and TRBJ2-5, with D perhaps matching TRBD1 (5 bases). CDR1 SGHDT and CDR2 YYEEEE come from the germline V gene. The CDR3 runs 15 residues. V was clipped by 4 bases and J by 0 bases, with 13 bases between them. CDR3 coding DNA: TGTGCCAGCAGCCCTGGACACGTTTACCAAGAGACCCAGTACTTC. This gives the protein CASSPGHVYQETQYF.

The chain joins TRBV6-2 or TRBV6-3 to TRBJ2-2, with a possible D match to TRBD2 (6 bases). Germline assignment: CDR1 MNHEY and CDR2 SVGEGT. V dropped 4 bases and J dropped 4 bases, with 16 bases sitting between them. This CDR3 contains 16 residues. CDR3 sequence: CASSSPGIAATGELFF. CDR3 coding DNA: TGTGCCAGCAGTTCTCCAGGAATAGCGGCCACCGGGGAGCTGTTTTTT.

This chain joins TRBV28 and TRBJ1-5; possible D gene TRBD1, 6 bases. The CDR3 is 15 residues long. V was shortened by 6 bases and J by 1 base, with 13 bases between the two germline ends. Germline CDR1 MDHEN, CDR2 SYDVKM. The CDR3 DNA follows: TGTGCCAGCAGAGGCGGGGGGGCCAGCAATCAGCCCCAGCATTTT. Translated, it gives CASRGGGASNQPQHF.

J is TRBJ1-3 and V is TRBV7-9; 8 nucleotides line up with TRBD1. This CDR3 is 13 amino acids long. Germline CDR1 SEHNR, CDR2 FQNEAQ (reference sequence). The V segment lost 8 bases and the J segment 9 bases; nucleotides outside the gene matches: 9. In DNA form, the CDR3 reads TGTGCCAGCGGACAGGGATCGAAGGTCACCATATATTTT. Protein product: CASGQGSKVTIYF.

The chain is built from TRBV5-8 and TRBJ2-3; possibly TRBD2 for D (5 bases). Germline CDR1 SGHTS, CDR2 YDEGEE. V shed 3 bases and J shed 0 bases, with 8 bases lying between them. The length of the CDR3 is 14 residues. CDR3 sequence: CASSYSGSTDTQYF. As DNA, the CDR3 is TGTGCCAGCAGCTACAGCGGAAGCACAGATACGCAGTATTTT.

This chain links TRBV4-3 with TRBJ2-7; D gene unclear. From germline, CDR1 is LGHNA and CDR2 YSLEER. V was cut by 2 bases and J by 6 bases, with 11 bases left in between. The CDR3 is made up of 13 amino acids. Written as DNA, the CDR3 is TGCGCCAGCAGCCAAACAGTTAATGGCGAGCAGTACTTC. Translated: CASSQTVNGEQYF.

The chain combines TRBV27 with TRBJ2-7; 8 nucleotides agree with TRBD1. Germline-derived CDR1 and CDR2 are MNHEY and SMNVEV (reference sequence). J lost 2 bases, V lost 5 bases, and 11 bases had no gene match. The CDR3 is made up of 16 amino acids. In DNA form, the CDR3 reads TGTGCCAGCAGTAGCACCCCCGGGACAGGAACCTACGAGCAGTACTTC. Protein sequence: CASSSTPGTGTYEQYF.

The gene calls are TRBV9 and TRBJ2-1; 8 positions agree with TRBD2. The CDR3 totals 16 residues. Germline V lookup: CDR1 SGDLS, CDR2 YYNGEE. The trim removed 4 bases at V and 6 bases at J, leaving 12 bases unmatched. CDR3 amino acids: CASSPTGTRRFNEQFF. CDR3 bases: TGTGCCAGCAGCCCCACCGGGACTAGGCGGTTCAATGAGCAGTTCTTC.

Comments on this clone: Germline is not matched at one junction end, which may reflect a read error. The gene calls are TRBV28 and TRBJ1-1; no clear D gene. Germline CDR1 is MDHEN and CDR2 is SYDVKM. The CDR3 runs to 14 residues. The CDR3 DNA reads as TGTGCCAGCAGCCAAGGCGGCGGGAGCCCAAGCTTCTCTTTT. The encoded protein is CASSQGGGSPSFSF.

CDR3 sequence: CASCRGRGLNEQFF. CDR3 coding DNA: TGTGCCAGCTGCCGGGGTAGGGGGCTCAATGAGCAGTTCTTC. The chain employs TRBV28 and TRBJ2-1; 7 bases map to TRBD1. The germline CDR1 and CDR2 sequences are MDHEN and SYDVKM. V dropped 8 bases and J dropped 6; count of bases not matched to a gene: 10. This CDR3 is built from 14 residues.

The rearrangement uses TRBV15 and TRBJ2-7, with 11 bases matching TRBD1. The CDR3 sequence is 14 residues long. V gave up 1 base and J gave up 6 bases; unmatched junction bases: 2. CDR1 and CDR2 from the germline V gene are LNHNV and YYDKDF (reference sequence). This chain's CDR3 is CATSRGDRGGEQYF. CDR3 DNA sequence: TGTGCCACCAGCAGAGGGGACAGGGGGGGCGAGCAGTACTTC.

The chain links TRBV4-1 to TRBJ1-6; 7 bases are a match to TRBD1. The germline V gene has CDR1 MGHRA and CDR2 YSYEKL. The V gene end was trimmed by 0 bases and the J gene end by 5 bases; junction bases not matched to a gene: 4. The CDR3 loop spans 16 amino acids. CDR3 protein: CASSQDGQANNSPLHF. The CDR3 bases are TGCGCCAGCAGCCAAGATGGACAGGCCAATAATTCACCCCTCCACTTT.

A note on this clone: Other DNA sequences in the same sample also yield this CDR3. This chain uses TRBV18 with TRBJ2-5, with unresolved D. The ends were cut back, 2 bases at V and 5 bases at J, with 3 bases in the middle. This CDR3 spans 11 amino acids. Germline V gene data show CDR1 as KGHSH and CDR2 as LQKENI. CDR3 sequence: CASSPGETQYF. For the CDR3, the DNA is TGTGCCAGCTCACCAGGCGAGACCCAGTACTTC. Complete variable domain (other parts from reference TRBV18 and TRBJ2-5): NAGVMQNPRHLVRRRGQEARLRCSPMKGHSHVYWYRQLPEEGLKFMVYLQKENIIDESGMPKERFSAEFPKEGPSILRIQQVVRGDSAAYFCASSPGETQYFGPGTRLLVL.

This clone has ten or more counts. The chain recombines TRBV11-2 with TRBJ1-3; tentatively, D is TRBD1 (5 bases). Trimming removed 3 bases at V and 3 bases at J, with 9 bases between. The CDR3 runs 14 residues. Germline loops: CDR1 SGHAT, CDR2 FQNNGV. The CDR3 reads CASSFRQGGNTIYF. Here the CDR3 DNA reads TGTGCCAGCAGCTTTCGTCAGGGTGGAAACACCATATATTTT. The entire variable domain, with the rest obtained from reference TRBV11-2 and TRBJ1-3, is as follows: EAGVAQSPRYKIIEKRQSVAFWCNPISGHATLYWYQQILGQGPKLLIQFQNNGVVDDSQLPKDRFSAERLKGVDSTLKIQPAKLEDSAVYLCASSFRQGGNTIYFGEGSWLTVV.

DNA for the CDR3: TGTGCCAGCAGCGTACGGCGGGAGAGCAATGAGCAGTTCTTC. This translates into CASSVRRESNEQFF. This rearrangement joins TRBV9 to TRBJ2-1, with 7 bases that match TRBD2. This CDR3 contains 14 residues. Germline V gene sequence: CDR1 SGDLS, CDR2 YYNGEE. With V trimmed by 1 base and J by 6 bases, 4 bases remained unmatched.

The chain employs TRBV5-6 and TRBJ1-2, with 11 bases lining up with TRBD1. CDR1 and CDR2 from the germline V gene are SGHDT and YYEEEE. The J segment lost 4 bases and the V segment lost 3 bases, leaving 8 bases of the junction unmatched. This CDR3 has 16 amino acids. Here the CDR3 reads CASSSGTGGRLYGYTF. CDR3 nucleotides: TGTGCCAGCAGCTCCGGGACAGGGGGTCGACTCTATGGCTACACCTTC. Using reference TRBV5-6 and TRBJ1-2 for the parts outside the CDR3, the full variable domain is DAGVTQSPTHLIKTRGQQVTLRCSPKSGHDTVSWYQQALGQGPQFIFQYYEEEERQRGNFPDRFSGHQFPNYSSELNVNALLLGDSALYLCASSSGTGGRLYGYTFGSGTRLTVV.

In this sample, this clone turned up a few times. V and J are TRBV18 and TRBJ2-5, with D perhaps TRBD2 (6 bases). Germline CDR1 KGHSH, CDR2 LQKENI. V was cut by 0 bases and J by 5 bases, with 10 bases left in between. CDR3 length equals 14 residues. CDR3 bases: TGTGCCAGCTCACCACCGGAAGGGAGGGAGACCCAGTACTTC. Protein sequence: CASSPPEGRETQYF.

V and J are TRBV25-1 and TRBJ2-1; 8 nucleotides line up with TRBD2. CDR3 length equals 15 residues. V gave up 5 bases and J gave up 8 bases; unmatched junction bases: 11. CDR1 and CDR2 from the germline V gene are MGHDK and SYGVNS. This CDR3 is CASSTTSGSSDEQFF. CDR3 nucleotide sequence: TGTGCCAGCAGTACCACTAGCGGCAGCTCGGATGAGCAGTTCTTC.

V usage is TRBV4-3 and J usage is TRBJ2-3; a weak D match, TRBD1 (7 bases). Per germline, CDR1 LGHNA and CDR2 YSLEER. Trimming took off 3 bases at V and 7 bases at J, with 23 bases between the two ends. There are 17 residues in the CDR3. The CDR3 protein is CASSHPLRLGTANTQYF. The CDR3 nucleotides are TGCGCCAGCAGCCATCCTCTGAGACTAGGGACAGCTAATACGCAGTATTTT.

The V and J genes are TRBV18 and TRBJ2-2, with a tentative D call TRBD2 (6 bases). The V and J ends lost 6 bases and 4 bases respectively, with 18 bases between them. The CDR3 extends over 16 amino acids. Germline CDR1 KGHSH, CDR2 LQKENI. The CDR3 DNA follows: TGTGCCAGCTCGCCCTTAAGCGGGCCAGGCACCGGGGAGCTGTTTTTT. Amino acids: CASSPLSGPGTGELFF.